Below are 20 T cell receptor beta chains sequenced from a single sample in a study of T cell responses to AZD1222 COVID-19 vaccine. This table comes from immunoSEQ multiplex PCR, and its TCRdb copy is limited to in-frame clones, with some not included. The sample carries about 83,000 clones, 86% recorded once. Material: peripheral blood, obtained on day 0 of AZD1222 vaccination. The receptors were sampled from an adult in good health.

This chain connects TRBV3-1 (or the pseudogene TRBV3-2) to TRBJ1-1, with a possible D match to TRBD1 (5 bases). The CDR3 runs 16 residues. The V end lost 0 bases, the J end lost 4 bases, and 15 bases lay between the germline ends. Germline V gene lookup returns CDR1 LGHDT and CDR2 YNNKEL (reference sequence). CDR3 sequence: CASSQDLRDRGTEAFF. CDR3 DNA sequence: TGTGCCAGCAGCCAAGATCTGAGGGACCGGGGCACTGAAGCTTTCTTT.

For the CDR3, the DNA is TGCGCCAGCAGCCAGACCCAGGGGGCGGGCCAAGAGACCCAGTACTTC. This sequence encodes CASSQTQGAGQETQYF. The chain has TRBV4-1 and TRBJ2-5, with 8 bases fitting TRBD1. The CDR3 runs to 16 residues. After removal of 3 bases from V and 1 base from J, the junction contained 7 bases not matched to a gene. The germline V gene encodes CDR1 MGHRA and CDR2 YSYEKL.

In its sample, this clone was seen once. The chain employs TRBV5-1 and TRBJ1-1; D call uncertain. Germline V CDR1 and CDR2: SGHRS, YFSETQ. The germline V and J ends were trimmed by 0 bases and 1 base, with 7 bases remaining between them. This CDR3 contains 14 residues. As DNA, the CDR3 is TGCGCCAGCAGCTTGGGCGAGCAGAACACTGAAGCTTTCTTT. This encodes CASSLGEQNTEAFF.

This chain joins TRBV6-1 and TRBJ2-3, with a weak D call TRBD2 (7 bases). V shed 6 bases and J shed 2 bases, with 12 bases lying between them. The CDR3 sequence is 14 residues long. CDR1 MNHNS and CDR2 SASEGT come from the germline V gene. CDR3 protein: CASRPGGLTDTQYF. CDR3 nucleotide sequence: TGTGCCAGCAGGCCCGGGGGGCTCACAGATACGCAGTATTTT.

The V and J genes are TRBV7-6 and TRBJ2-7; D remains ambiguous. The CDR3 extends over 12 amino acids. V shed 2 bases and J shed 6 bases, with 8 bases lying between them. CDR1 SGHVS and CDR2 FNYEAQ come from the germline V gene. CDR3 in DNA: TGTGCCAGCAGCTTAAGCCCTACCGAGCAGTACTTC. Translating gives CASSLSPTEQYF.

This clone was seen a few times. The chain is built from TRBV20-1 and TRBJ1-5; tentatively, D is TRBD1 (5 bases). The V end lost 3 bases, the J end lost 5 bases, and 5 bases lay between the germline ends. The CDR3 totals 11 residues. Per germline, CDR1 DFQATT and CDR2 SNEGSKA (reference sequence). CDR3 sequence reads: CSARGDQPQHF. CDR3 DNA sequence: TGCAGTGCTAGGGGGGATCAGCCCCAGCATTTT.

The V call is TRBV29-1, the J call TRBJ2-2; 7 bases map to TRBD1. J lost 5 bases, V lost 4 bases, and 7 bases had no gene match. Germline V lookup: CDR1 SQVTM, CDR2 ANQGSEA. The CDR3 runs 14 residues. The CDR3 sequence: CSVALAGGTGELFF. The CDR3 DNA is TGCAGCGTTGCACTCGCAGGGGGTACCGGGGAGCTGTTTTTT.

The chain couples TRBV27 to TRBJ1-2; D call uncertain. The CDR3 length is 14 residues. CDR1 is MNHEY and CDR2 is SMNVEV in the germline V gene (reference sequence). The germline V and J ends were trimmed by 3 bases and 8 bases, with 16 bases remaining between them. This chain's CDR3 is CASSFSDRVQGYTF. CDR3 nucleotides: TGTGCCAGCAGTTTCTCGGACCGGGTGCAGGGCTACACCTTC.

This clone was detected once. The V and J genes are TRBV18 and TRBJ2-7; 11 nucleotides line up with TRBD1. Germline assignment: CDR1 KGHSH and CDR2 LQKENI. This CDR3 spans 13 amino acids. The V gene end was trimmed by 5 bases and the J gene end by 5 bases; junction bases not matched to a gene: 2. CDR3 DNA sequence: TGTGCCAGCTCAAGGACAGGGGGCCACGAGCAGTACTTC. Protein product: CASSRTGGHEQYF.

The chain uses TRBV18 and TRBJ1-4; D gene uncertain. The CDR3 loop spans 13 amino acids. V shed 5 bases and J shed 8 bases, with 12 bases lying between them. Germline CDR1 and CDR2: KGHSH and LQKENI. CDR3 sequence (DNA): TGTGCCAGCTCAGACTTAACGGGGGAAAAACTGTTTTTT. Protein sequence: CASSDLTGEKLFF.

The chain is built from TRBV10-3 and TRBJ1-2; D is uncertain. Deletions cut 4 bases from V and 4 bases from J, with 7 bases between. Germline V CDR1 and CDR2: ENHRY, SYGVKD. CDR3 size: 12 residues. The CDR3 protein is CAISVGVYGYTF. The DNA for the CDR3 is TGTGCCATCAGTGTCGGGGTCTATGGCTACACCTTC.

The chain is built from TRBV19 and TRBJ2-1, with D hard to call. This CDR3 is built from 13 residues. Germline CDR1 and CDR2: LNHDA and SQIVND (reference sequence). The germline V and J ends were trimmed by 5 bases and 0 bases, with 5 bases remaining between them. CDR3 nucleotides: TGTGCCAGTAGTGTAGTCTCCTACAATGAGCAGTTCTTC. Translated: CASSVVSYNEQFF.

This clone was seen more than once but under ten times. The chain is built from TRBV9 and TRBJ2-5; D call uncertain. The germline V and J ends were trimmed by 0 bases and 5 bases, with 17 bases remaining between them. CDR1 SGDLS and CDR2 YYNGEE come from the germline V gene. The CDR3 runs to 16 residues. The CDR3 nucleotides read TGTGCCAGCAGCGTAGGGGGTCTGGCCCATTGGGAGACCCAGTACTTC. It yields the protein CASSVGGLAHWETQYF.

V usage is TRBV28 and J usage is TRBJ2-7; 11 bases line up with TRBD1. The germline gives CDR1 MDHEN, CDR2 SYDVKM. V trimming: 4 bases; J trimming: 7 bases; junction bases outside the gene matches: 12. CDR3 length: 16 amino acids. CDR3 sequence (DNA): TGTGCCAGCAGTTCCCCAACTGGACAGGGGGCTGGAGAGCAGTACTTC. This sequence encodes CASSSPTGQGAGEQYF.

The chain employs TRBV5-4 and TRBJ1-2, with 9 nucleotides matching TRBD1. CDR1 and CDR2 from the germline V gene are SGHNT and YYREEE (reference sequence). V gave up 4 bases and J gave up 6 bases; unmatched junction bases: 7. This CDR3 spans 14 amino acids. In nucleotides, the CDR3 is TGTGCCAGCAGCGAGAACAGGGGGCGAGATGGCTACACCTTC. Its translation is CASSENRGRDGYTF.

This clone was seen only a few times. The rearrangement links TRBV28 to TRBJ2-1; no clear D gene. The germline V gene has CDR1 MDHEN and CDR2 SYDVKM. CDR3 size: 14 residues. The V end lost 2 bases, the J end lost 6 bases, and 11 bases lay between the germline ends. The DNA for the CDR3 is TGTGCCAGCAGTTTAGCGGTAGTCGGCAATGAGCAGTTCTTC. Its protein product is CASSLAVVGNEQFF.

This chain connects TRBV7-2 to TRBJ2-7, with no clear D. Germline-derived CDR1 and CDR2 are SGHTA and FQGNSA. Trimming took 1 base from V and 0 from J, leaving 10 bases between them. The CDR3 is 15 amino acids. CDR3 bases: TGTGCCAGCAGCTTAGGGGTAATGAGCTCCTACGAGCAGTACTTC. It yields the protein CASSLGVMSSYEQYF.

The chain carries TRBV19 and TRBJ1-2; 7 bases line up with TRBD1. Germline lookup yields CDR1 LNHDA and CDR2 SQIVND (reference sequence). After removal of 6 bases from V and 7 bases from J, the junction contained 5 bases not matched to a gene. This CDR3 spans 12 amino acids. The CDR3 DNA follows: TGTGCCAGTAGGGGAGGGACAGTTGGCTACACCTTC. It is translated as CASRGGTVGYTF.

V gene TRBV2 combines with J gene TRBJ2-3; 13 bases match TRBD2. The germline gives CDR1 SNHLY, CDR2 FYNNEI. This CDR3 is 15 amino acids long. Germline trimming cut 4 bases from V and 7 bases from J; bases unmatched to any gene: 5. This chain's CDR3 is CASSGTSGGANTQYF. The CDR3 coding sequence is TGTGCCAGCAGTGGAACTAGCGGGGGGGCAAATACGCAGTATTTT.

This clone showed up just a few times. CDR3 in amino acids: CARNADSSTEAFF. The CDR3 nucleotides are TGTGCCAGAAACGCGGACAGTTCGACTGAAGCTTTCTTT. This chain connects TRBV2 to TRBJ1-1, with TRBD1 as a possible D gene (6 bases). Germline CDR1 and CDR2: SNHLY and FYNNEI. CDR3 length equals 13 residues. Between the trimmed V and J ends, which lost 9 bases and 5 bases, there was a span of 16 bases.